Listed here are 25 T cell receptor beta chains from one sample, sequenced in a study of Graves' ophthalmopathy and Graves' hyperthyroidism. TCR beta CDR3 amplification used RNA transcripts. In the first round, RT-PCR was carried out with HTBI primers, and a multiplex PCR formed the second round. TCRdb called the multiplex PCR reads again in MiXCR, with one record for every CDR3 protein. The data contain about 1.1 million distinct CDR3 sequences, 36% of them seen just once; the ten biggest clones take up more than 9.5%. Sequenced material: peripheral blood or thyroid tissue (not recorded which). Receptors originate from an adult man with Graves' hyperthyroidism.

The chain employs TRBV7-9 and TRBJ1-1; D gene ambiguous. The V end lost 5 bases, the J end lost 7 bases, and 11 bases lay between the germline ends. Germline V lookup: CDR1 SEHNR, CDR2 FQNEAQ (reference sequence). CDR3 length equals 12 residues. CDR3 in amino acids: CASSTSGLEAFF. The CDR3, as DNA: TGTGCCAGCAGCACATCCGGGCTTGAAGCTTTCTTT.

This clonotype was seen at least ten times. V gene TRBV7-2 combines with J gene TRBJ2-7, with TRBD1 matching 9 bases. V shed 4 bases, J shed 5 bases, and the junction held 9 bases outside the gene matches. Germline V CDR1 and CDR2: SGHTA, FQGNSA. The CDR3 has 15 residues. Here the CDR3 reads CASSSAGTGFHEQYF. CDR3 bases: TGTGCCAGCAGCTCGGCCGGGACAGGGTTCCACGAGCAGTACTTC.

A remark on this clonotype: One end of the junction fails to match germline, which may point to a read error. The chain combines TRBV25-1 with TRBJ2-5; D remains ambiguous. The CDR3 contains 14 residues. Germline V gene data show CDR1 as MGHDK and CDR2 as SYGVNS. This CDR3 is CASSEFVAEEPQHF. The CDR3 DNA follows: TGTGCCAGCAGTGAATTCGTGGCGGAAGAGCCCCAGCACTTC.

The chain is built from TRBV20-1 and TRBJ1-5; no definite D call. The CDR3 has 12 amino acids. CDR1 is DFQATT and CDR2 is SNEGSKA in the germline V gene (reference sequence). Trimming took off 6 bases at V and 8 bases at J, with 14 bases between the two ends. The CDR3 DNA sequence: TGCAGTGCCCAGGACGGAAGGGAGCCCCAGCATTTT. This translates into CSAQDGREPQHF.

The rearrangement uses TRBV5-1 and TRBJ1-2, with unresolved D. The CDR3 sequence is 14 residues long. Between the trimmed V and J ends, which lost 0 bases and 8 bases, there was a span of 14 bases. In germline, CDR1 is SGHRS, CDR2 YFSETQ. CDR3 residues: CASSLGAGARGYTF. CDR3 in DNA: TGCGCCAGCAGCTTGGGTGCGGGCGCAAGAGGCTACACCTTC.

Regarding this clonotype: The junction differs from germline at one of its ends, possibly a read error. The chain has TRBV27 and TRBJ2-7; no firm D call. The CDR3 is 15 amino acids. Germline V gene sequence: CDR1 MNHEY, CDR2 SMNVEV (reference sequence). The CDR3 sequence: CASSSASGQTYEQHF. In nucleotides, the CDR3 is TGTGCCAGCAGTTCCGCTTCGGGTCAGACCTACGAGCAGCACTTC.

The chain employs TRBV2 and TRBJ1-4, with D unresolved. V shed 5 bases and J shed 5 bases, with 15 bases lying between them. The CDR3 sequence is 15 residues long. Germline V CDR1 and CDR2: SNHLY, FYNNEI. The CDR3 protein is CASSPRGEPNEKLFF. The DNA for the CDR3 is TGTGCCAGCAGTCCGAGAGGAGAGCCAAATGAAAAACTGTTTTTT.

This clonotype was picked up many times. The CDR3 region is CASSLGQTVYF. The CDR3 region has the DNA TGTGCCAGCAGCCTGGGACAGACCGTATATTTT. The V and J genes are TRBV3-1 and TRBJ1-3; TRBD1 agrees at 7 bases. The CDR3 is 11 amino acids. CDR1 and CDR2 (germline): LGHDT, YNNKEL (reference sequence). The V gene end was trimmed by 4 bases and the J gene end by 14 bases; junction bases not matched to a gene: 5.

In the case of this clonotype: A read error is possible here, since a much larger clone lies one base away. V usage is TRBV29-1 and J usage is TRBJ2-7; TRBD2 might be the D (5 bases). In germline, CDR1 is SQVTM, CDR2 ANQGSEA. The CDR3 is made up of 13 amino acids. Trimming removed 3 bases at V and 0 bases at J, with 9 bases between. The CDR3 loop reads CSVDGMDSYEQYF. CDR3 nucleotides: TGCAGCGTTGACGGGATGGACTCCTACGAGCAGTACTTC.

The chain carries TRBV10-1 and TRBJ2-3, with D possibly called TRBD1 or TRBD2 (5 bases each). V was shortened by 6 bases and J by 4 bases, with 17 bases between the two germline ends. The CDR3 spans 15 residues. From germline, CDR1 is WNHNN and CDR2 SYGVQD (reference sequence). DNA for the CDR3: TGCGCCAGCAGCCACGGGACCACAAATCCAGATACGCAGTATTTT. This translates into CASSHGTTNPDTQYF.

This clonotype appeared a few times. The V and J genes are TRBV19 and TRBJ1-2; 9 bases are a match to TRBD1. The CDR3 loop spans 16 amino acids. Per germline, CDR1 LNHDA and CDR2 SQIVND (reference sequence). J lost 5 bases, V lost 3 bases, and 10 bases had no gene match. The CDR3 sequence is CASSIPPTGGRYGYTF. CDR3 sequence (DNA): TGTGCCAGTAGTATTCCCCCGACAGGGGGTCGGTATGGCTACACCTTC.

This clonotype appeared many times. This CDR3 is CASSQDSVIYGYTF. The CDR3 coding sequence is TGTGCCAGTAGTCAGGACAGTGTCATCTATGGCTACACCTTC. The chain employs TRBV19 and TRBJ1-2; tentative D call: TRBD1 (6 bases). The CDR3 sequence is 14 residues long. Germline CDR1 and CDR2: LNHDA and SQIVND (reference sequence). The germline V and J ends were trimmed by 5 bases and 4 bases, with 14 bases remaining between them.

There are many counts of this clonotype. V usage is TRBV10-3 and J usage is TRBJ1-1; D gene uncertain. Germline V gives CDR1 ENHRY, CDR2 SYGVKD. V was clipped by 6 bases and J by 3 bases, with 5 bases between them. The CDR3 loop spans 11 amino acids. Here the CDR3 DNA reads TGTGCCATCAGGGAGGACACTGAAGCTTTCTTT. Protein sequence: CAIREDTEAFF.

The CDR3 sequence: CASSQWGSSTGELFF. The CDR3, as DNA: TGTGCCAGCAGCCAGTGGGGCAGCTCCACCGGGGAGCTGTTTTTT. The rearrangement links TRBV3-1 to TRBJ2-2; TRBD1 is a possible D gene (5 bases). V was cut by 3 bases and J by 4 bases, with 12 bases left in between. The CDR3 has 15 amino acids. CDR1 is LGHDT, CDR2 YNNKEL, per germline (reference sequence).

This clonotype was recorded many times. Compared with germline, one end of the junction differs, possibly owing to a read error. The V gene is TRBV24-1, the J gene TRBJ2-5; perhaps TRBD1 as D (6 bases). The CDR3 runs 13 residues. Germline V CDR1 and CDR2: KGHDR, SFDVKD. In DNA form, the CDR3 reads TGTACCACCAGTGTCGGACAGTTAGAGACCCAGTACTTC. Amino acids: CTTSVGQLETQYF.

This chain links TRBV11-2 with TRBJ1-1, with 10 bases lining up with TRBD1. Germline V CDR1 and CDR2: SGHAT, FQNNGV. J lost 3 bases, V lost 1 base, and 8 bases had no gene match. The CDR3 is 17 amino acids. The CDR3: CASSLVWGGQGDTEAFF. DNA for the CDR3: TGTGCCAGCAGCTTAGTCTGGGGCGGACAGGGGGACACTGAAGCTTTCTTT.

This clonotype showed up many times. This chain joins TRBV29-1 and TRBJ1-1; D may be TRBD1 (5 bases). Between the trimmed V and J ends, which lost 7 bases and 4 bases, there was a span of 16 bases. The CDR3 covers 13 residues. Germline values: CDR1 SQVTM, CDR2 ANQGSEA. DNA for the CDR3: TGCAGCGCCGCTTCGGGGAGGGGCACTGAAGCTTTCTTT. Its protein is CSAASGRGTEAFF. The variable domain in full, completed from reference TRBV29-1 and TRBJ1-1, reads SAVISQKPSRDICQRGTSLTIQCQVDSQVTMMFWYRQQPGQSLTLIATANQGSEATYESGFVIDKFPISRPNLTFSTLTVSNMSPEDSSIYLCSAASGRGTEAFFGQGTRLTVV.

On this clonotype: One end of the junction is discordant with germline, which a read error may explain. The chain couples TRBV7-2 to TRBJ2-6, with 7 bases lining up with TRBD1. This CDR3 contains 13 residues. Looked up from germline, CDR1 is SGHTA and CDR2 is FQGNSA. The CDR3 DNA reads TGTGCCAGCAGCTTCGAGACAGGGACGACTGAAGCTTTC. This translates into CASSFETGTTEAF.

The table lists this clonotype with many counts. This chain joins TRBV7-6 and TRBJ2-5, with 7 positions matching TRBD1. The CDR3 has 16 amino acids. Germline assignment: CDR1 SGHVS and CDR2 FNYEAQ. With 3 bases clipped from V and 1 base from J, the junction kept 8 bases outside the gene matches. The CDR3 spells CASSFTWDSVQETQYF. The CDR3 DNA follows: TGTGCCAGCAGCTTTACTTGGGACAGCGTCCAAGAGACCCAGTACTTC.

Turning to this clonotype: Sequence at one end of the junction differs from germline and may be a read error. The rearrangement uses TRBV7-3 and TRBJ2-2; possibly TRBD1 for D (6 bases). The CDR3 consists of 14 residues. Germline-derived CDR1 and CDR2 are SGHTA and FQGTGA. Here the CDR3 DNA reads TGTGCCAACAGCCATACAGGGCGCACCGGGGAGCTGTTTTTT. Protein product: CANSHTGRTGELFF.

This clonotype was picked up many times. J is TRBJ2-7 and V is TRBV5-1, with a weak D call TRBD2 (5 bases). Germline-derived CDR1 and CDR2 are SGHRS and YFSETQ. The V end lost 0 bases, the J end lost 0 bases, and 13 bases lay between the germline ends. This CDR3 comprises 16 residues. The CDR3, as DNA: TGCGCCAGCAGCTTGGCCGGAACGGGATCCTCCTACGAGCAGTACTTC. Its protein is CASSLAGTGSSYEQYF.

Of note for this clonotype: Germline and junction disagree at one end, which may indicate a read error. This chain links TRBV11-2 with TRBJ2-6; TRBD1 or TRBD2 may be the D gene (5 bases each). The CDR3 has 12 residues. Germline CDR1 SGHAT, CDR2 FQNNGV. The CDR3 sequence: CAGRRGANALTF. The CDR3 nucleotides read TGTGCCGGGAGACGTGGGGCCAACGCCCTGACTTTC.

This clonotype was seen ten or more times. The V call is TRBV29-1, the J call TRBJ1-2; 7 bases fit TRBD1. This CDR3 has 14 amino acids. Trimming took 1 base from V and 4 from J; bases not matched to a gene: 6. CDR1 and CDR2 from the germline V gene are SQVTM and ANQGSEA. The CDR3 DNA follows: TGCAGCGTTGAAGGCGACAGGGACAGCTATGGCTACACCTTC. Translated: CSVEGDRDSYGYTF.

This clonotype was seen a few times. This rearrangement joins TRBV5-6 to TRBJ1-1; TRBD1 might be the D (6 bases). The V gene's germline CDR1 is SGHDT and CDR2 YYEEEE. The CDR3 consists of 15 residues. V lost 4 bases to trimming and J lost 1 base, with 14 bases between them. DNA for the CDR3: TGTGCCAGCAGCCTCATCACAGGGCCGAACACTGAAGCTTTCTTT. This translates into CASSLITGPNTEAFF.

The CDR3 loop reads CASSRGTGVAGANVLTF. The CDR3 nucleotides are TGTGCCAGCAGCCGAGGGACAGGGGTCGCCGGGGCCAACGTCCTGACTTTC. The rearrangement joins TRBV7-8 to TRBJ2-6; 10 nucleotides align to TRBD1. Germline-derived CDR1 and CDR2 are SGHVS and FQNEAQ. The CDR3 consists of 17 residues. Trimming removed 5 bases from V and 4 bases from J; junction bases left unmatched: 8.